Each of the 29 T cell receptor beta chains below was sequenced from the same sample in a study of T cells in Graves' hyperthyroidism and ophthalmopathy. Using RNA transcripts as the source, TCR beta CDR3 regions were amplified. Using the HTBI primer set, a first-round RT-PCR was run on the TCR CDR3. TCRdb re-called the multiplex PCR reads through MiXCR, storing one row per CDR3 protein. The data show approximately 520,000 distinct CDR3 sequences, less than 25% seen once. Material for sequencing was blood. These receptors were taken from a man younger than 30 with Graves' hyperthyroidism.

This clonotype was detected ten times or more. The chain has TRBV20-1 and TRBJ1-2; 7 nucleotides line up with TRBD1. This CDR3 has 12 residues. Germline V gives CDR1 DFQATT, CDR2 SNEGSKA (reference sequence). In DNA, the CDR3 is TGCAGAGCCTCGGACAGGCGCTATGGCTACACCTTC. Translation gives CRASDRRYGYTF.

This clonotype was seen ten or more times. The CDR3 bases are TGTGCCAGCAGCTTAGATAAGGTCAGCTTCCGATCCCAAGAGACCCAGTACTTC. It specifies CASSLDKVSFRSQETQYF. The chain has TRBV11-2 and TRBJ2-5; D gene unclear. CDR1 is SGHAT, CDR2 FQNNGV, per germline. V was shortened by 0 bases and J by 1 base, with 18 bases between the two germline ends. The CDR3 consists of 18 residues.

The J gene is TRBJ1-3, the V gene TRBV28; 7 bases are shared with TRBD1. V lost 7 bases to trimming and J lost 0 bases; unmatched junction nucleotides: 12. The CDR3 is made up of 17 amino acids. Germline V gene data show CDR1 as MDHEN and CDR2 as SYDVKM. The CDR3 protein is CASILRGAGGSGNTIYF. CDR3 bases: TGTGCCAGCATCCTTCGGGGGGCAGGGGGCTCTGGAAACACCATATATTTT.

This clonotype was observed at least ten times. The V call is TRBV12-3 or TRBV12-4, the J call TRBJ1-5; D perhaps matches TRBD1 (6 bases). CDR3 length: 16 residues. V lost 6 bases, J lost 6 bases, and 21 bases lay in between. CDR3 sequence reads: CASSPRGPQAGQPQHF. The CDR3 bases are TGTGCCAGCAGCCCCCGGGGGCCCCAAGCAGGTCAGCCCCAGCATTTT.

This clonotype was found many times. The chain joins TRBV9 to TRBJ2-2; 7 nucleotides match TRBD2. The trim removed 0 bases at V and 1 base at J, leaving 3 bases unmatched. This CDR3 contains 16 residues. Germline CDR1 and CDR2: SGDLS and YYNGEE. CDR3 in DNA: TGTGCCAGCAGCGTAGAAGGCGGGGGGAACACCGGGGAGCTGTTTTTT. Its protein is CASSVEGGGNTGELFF. Complete variable domain (other parts from reference TRBV9 and TRBJ2-2): DSGVTQTPKHLITATGQRVTLRCSPRSGDLSVYWYQQSLDQGLQFLIQYYNGEERAKGNILERFSAQQFPDLHSELNLSSLELGDSALYFCASSVEGGGNTGELFFGEGSRLTVL.

This clonotype was recorded at least ten times. The chain combines TRBV5-1 with TRBJ1-1; 7 positions match TRBD1. Trimming cost V 3 bases and J 4 bases; bases outside gene matches: 12. Germline CDR1 and CDR2: SGHRS and YFSETQ. CDR3 length: 16 residues. DNA of the CDR3: TGCGCCAGCAGCTCTTTAGAGGGGGCAAGATCCACTGAAGCTTTCTTT. Translating gives CASSSLEGARSTEAFF.

In this sample, this clonotype turned up many times. This rearrangement joins TRBV30 to TRBJ1-2; 7 nucleotides agree with TRBD1. This CDR3 has 13 amino acids. J gave up 2 bases and V 0 bases, and 0 bases lay outside the gene matches. The germline V gene has CDR1 GTSNPN and CDR2 SVGIG (reference sequence). The CDR3 is CAWSVRGNYGYTF. The CDR3 nucleotides read TGTGCCTGGAGTGTCAGGGGGAACTATGGCTACACCTTC.

The V call is TRBV19, the J call TRBJ1-1; perhaps TRBD1 as D (6 bases). V lost 8 bases, J lost 4 bases, and 14 bases lay in between. This CDR3 region has 13 residues. In germline, CDR1 is LNHDA, CDR2 SQIVND (reference sequence). The CDR3: CASDTGRTTEAFF. CDR3 DNA: TGTGCCAGTGACACAGGGAGGACCACTGAAGCTTTCTTT.

This chain uses TRBV6-2 or TRBV6-3 with TRBJ2-7; D is perhaps TRBD1 or TRBD2 (5 bases each). V was pared by 3 bases and J by 6 bases, with 18 bases between. CDR1 and CDR2 (germline): MNHEY, SVGEGT. The CDR3 consists of 15 residues. CDR3 protein: CASSYIRTGQSEQYF. As DNA, the CDR3 is TGTGCCAGCAGTTATATCCGGACGGGGCAATCCGAGCAGTACTTC.

The V and J genes are TRBV9 and TRBJ1-5, with D maybe TRBD1 (5 bases). Trimming shortened V by 2 bases and J by 8 bases, and 11 bases separated the two germline ends. Germline assignment: CDR1 SGDLS and CDR2 YYNGEE. CDR3 length: 13 residues. The CDR3, as DNA: TGTGCCAGCAGCGTCCATGGACACGAGCCCCAGCATTTT. This codes for CASSVHGHEPQHF.

This clonotype was detected a few times. The chain couples TRBV11-1 to TRBJ1-1; D is ambiguous. Germline loops: CDR1 SGHAT, CDR2 FQDESV (reference sequence). Trimming removed 1 base from V and 4 bases from J, with 19 bases in between. The CDR3 length is 17 residues. CDR3: CASSLVEGFVESTEAFF. Here the CDR3 DNA reads TGTGCCAGCAGCTTAGTGGAGGGATTCGTGGAGAGCACTGAAGCTTTCTTT.

This clonotype was observed at least ten times. The rearrangement links TRBV5-1 to TRBJ2-7; TRBD2 matches at 13 bases. Looked up from germline, CDR1 is SGHRS and CDR2 is YFSETQ. This CDR3 has 15 residues. J lost 6 bases, V lost 4 bases, and 7 bases had no gene match. The CDR3 protein is CASSLGTSGVGEQYF. The CDR3, as DNA: TGCGCCAGCAGCCTAGGGACTAGCGGGGTCGGCGAGCAGTACTTC.

This clonotype was recorded many times. This chain uses TRBV28 with TRBJ1-1; a possible D gene is TRBD1 (6 bases). This CDR3 spans 13 amino acids. V shed 8 bases and J shed 4 bases, with 14 bases lying between them. Germline CDR1 is MDHEN and CDR2 is SYDVKM. Written as DNA, the CDR3 is TGTGCCAGCGGGGGCGGGGTCGGCACTGAAGCTTTCTTT. Amino acids: CASGGGVGTEAFF.

This clonotype was detected ten times or more. The chain joins TRBV28 to TRBJ2-5; a possible D gene is TRBD1 (5 bases). Germline CDR1 is MDHEN and CDR2 is SYDVKM. Deletions cut 8 bases from V and 2 bases from J, with 12 bases between. The CDR3 consists of 13 residues. The CDR3 coding sequence is TGTGCCAGCGAATGGGCAGGGCAAGAGACCCAGTACTTC. Translating it yields CASEWAGQETQYF.

This clonotype was counted at least ten times. The V call is TRBV27, the J call TRBJ1-5; 8 bases fit TRBD1. CDR1 is MNHEY, CDR2 SMNVEV, per germline (reference sequence). The CDR3 sequence is 15 residues long. The V gene end was trimmed by 2 bases and the J gene end by 5 bases; junction bases not matched to a gene: 5. The CDR3 loop is CASSLVAGGDQPQHF. CDR3 DNA: TGTGCCAGCAGTTTAGTGGCAGGGGGCGATCAGCCCCAGCATTTT.

This clonotype was detected many times. This rearrangement joins TRBV27 to TRBJ1-2; 7 positions match TRBD1. The CDR3 has 13 residues. Per the germline V gene, CDR1 is MNHEY and CDR2 is SMNVEV (reference sequence). Losses at the gene ends were 7 bases for V and 3 bases for J; bases not matched to a gene: 5. CDR3 nucleotides: TGTGCCAGCATGACAGGGTGGGACTATGGCTACACCTTC. Protein: CASMTGWDYGYTF.

This clonotype was seen a few times. The chain links TRBV20-1 to TRBJ1-2; 11 bases fit TRBD1. The CDR3 spans 14 residues. After removal of 6 bases from V and 2 bases from J, the junction contained 5 bases not matched to a gene. Germline CDR1 reads DFQATT; CDR2 reads SNEGSKA (reference sequence). CDR3 protein: CSAKRTGGNYGYTF. In DNA form, the CDR3 reads TGCAGTGCCAAGCGGACAGGGGGCAACTATGGCTACACCTTC.

This clonotype was counted only a few times. The chain joins TRBV5-1 to TRBJ2-5, with 7 bases matching TRBD1. Germline lookup yields CDR1 SGHRS and CDR2 YFSETQ. This CDR3 region has 14 residues. J gave up 4 bases and V 4 bases, and 7 bases lay outside the gene matches. The CDR3 DNA reads TGCGCCAGCAGCCCCGGGACAGCAGGAGAGACCCAGTACTTC. It codes for CASSPGTAGETQYF.

The sample holds many counts of this clonotype. This chain joins TRBV5-1 and TRBJ1-2; the match to TRBD1 covers 8 bases. V was pared by 0 bases and J by 3 bases, with 1 base of the junction left unmatched. There are 14 residues in the CDR3. CDR1 is SGHRS, CDR2 YFSETQ, per germline. The CDR3 here is CASSLVQGDYGYTF. The CDR3 DNA sequence: TGCGCCAGCAGCTTGGTACAGGGGGACTATGGCTACACCTTC.

At least ten counts were recorded for this clonotype. The chain links TRBV12-3 or TRBV12-4 to TRBJ1-1; TRBD1 matches at 10 bases. V trimming: 2 bases; J trimming: 4 bases; junction bases outside the gene matches: 7. The CDR3 runs to 16 residues. In nucleotides, the CDR3 is TGTGCCAGCAGTTTACTGGACAGGGGGATGGGCACTGAAGCTTTCTTT. Translating it yields CASSLLDRGMGTEAFF.

The CDR3 spells CASSYTEQGALGYTF. The CDR3 DNA sequence: TGTGCCAGCAGTTACACCGAACAGGGGGCGCTTGGCTACACCTTC. The chain uses TRBV6-5 and TRBJ1-2; 9 nucleotides match TRBD1. Losses at the gene ends were 2 bases for V and 7 bases for J; bases not matched to a gene: 8. Per the germline V gene, CDR1 is MNHEY and CDR2 is SVGAGI. There are 15 residues in the CDR3.

This clonotype was found many times. The chain joins TRBV12-3 or TRBV12-4 to TRBJ1-2, with 8 bases that match TRBD1. J was trimmed by 0 bases and V by 6 bases; bases with no gene match: 9. There are 16 residues in the CDR3. The CDR3 DNA reads as TGTGCCAGCAGCTTGACAGGGGCCCCATCTAACTATGGCTACACCTTC. This gives the protein CASSLTGAPSNYGYTF.

Ten or more counts support this clonotype. The chain is built from TRBV14 and TRBJ1-1; 8 bases map to TRBD1. CDR1 SGHDN and CDR2 FVKESK come from the germline V gene. V dropped 4 bases and J dropped 3; count of bases not matched to a gene: 7. This CDR3 is built from 15 residues. CDR3 sequence reads: CASSLRTGMYTEAFF. The CDR3 DNA sequence: TGTGCCAGCAGCCTCCGGACAGGGATGTACACTGAAGCTTTCTTT.

The sample holds many counts of this clonotype. V is TRBV25-1 and J is TRBJ1-1, with D possibly TRBD1 on 6 matching bases. Per the germline V gene, CDR1 is MGHDK and CDR2 is SYGVNS. The CDR3 runs 14 residues. V was cut by 6 bases and J by 1 base, with 12 bases left in between. The CDR3 protein is CASRTTGANTEAFF. The CDR3 nucleotides are TGTGCCAGCAGGACGACAGGAGCGAACACTGAAGCTTTCTTT.

Many counts were recorded for this clonotype. As DNA, the CDR3 is TGTGCCAGCAGTTCGACTCGGGGGCCCCGAGAGACCCAGTACTTC. Protein sequence: CASSSTRGPRETQYF. The V and J genes are TRBV12-3 or TRBV12-4 and TRBJ2-5; D possibly uses TRBD1 or TRBD2 (6 bases each). The ends were cut back, 4 bases at V and 4 bases at J, with 16 bases in the middle. This CDR3 is 15 amino acids long.

At least ten counts were recorded for this clonotype. The chain couples TRBV6-5 to TRBJ1-2, with TRBD1 matching 7 bases. Germline CDR1 reads MNHEY; CDR2 reads SVGAGI. With 7 bases clipped from V and 3 bases from J, the junction kept 11 bases outside the gene matches. The CDR3 consists of 15 residues. The DNA for the CDR3 is TGTGCCAGCATGTTATCGGACAGGCAGGACTATGGCTACACCTTC. Protein: CASMLSDRQDYGYTF.

The sample holds one count of this clonotype. V usage is TRBV19 and J usage is TRBJ1-1; D gene unclear. The V and J ends lost 7 bases and 7 bases respectively, with 16 bases between them. CDR3 length: 13 amino acids. Per germline, CDR1 LNHDA and CDR2 SQIVND (reference sequence). The CDR3: CASKILGEVEAFF. CDR3 nucleotides: TGTGCCAGTAAGATCCTCGGGGAGGTTGAAGCTTTCTTT.

The sample holds many counts of this clonotype. The V gene is TRBV12-3 or TRBV12-4, the J gene TRBJ1-5; D gene ambiguous. V lost 1 base and J lost 7, with 8 bases in between. The CDR3 is 13 amino acids. The CDR3 loop reads CASSLGWGQPQHF. In DNA form, the CDR3 reads TGTGCCAGCAGTTTAGGCTGGGGACAGCCCCAGCATTTT.

This clonotype was counted many times. The gene calls are TRBV11-2 and TRBJ1-5, with D unclear. V was cut by 5 bases and J by 5 bases, with 10 bases left in between. The CDR3 runs to 13 residues. The germline gives CDR1 SGHAT, CDR2 FQNNGV. The CDR3: CASSPSGDQPQHF. DNA of the CDR3: TGTGCCAGCAGCCCCAGCGGAGATCAGCCCCAGCATTTT.